The 14 T cell receptor beta chains reported below all come from one sample, sequenced in a study of regulatory T cells in long-lasting Graves disease. The time point here: newly diagnosed GD, antithyroid drugs for less than 3 months. The TCR library was made from RNA that had been extracted from PBMCs in TRIzol. The TCR beta library used iRepertoire HTBI primers with Arm-PCR amplification of CDR3. TCRdb re-derived calls from the multiplex PCR reads in MiXCR, one entry per CDR3 protein. In the table there are 550,000 to 700,000 distinct CDR3 sequences, 16% of which are singletons. These sequences were also reported in another study, on T cells in Graves' hyperthyroidism and ophthalmopathy.

The sequencing here drew on peripheral blood mononuclear cells (PBMCs), taken at new diagnosis, from a patient treated with antithyroid drugs. The receptors shown here come from a man younger than 35 with Graves disease.

The sample holds many counts of this clonotype. The V gene is TRBV6-2 or TRBV6-3, the J gene TRBJ2-1; D is unclear. V lost 4 bases and J 1 base, leaving 11 bases between the germline ends. There are 15 residues in the CDR3. Germline V CDR1 and CDR2: MNHEY, SVGEGT. CDR3 nucleotides: TGTGCCAGCAGTTTCCTTATCGGTTCCTACAATGAGCAGTTCTTC. It yields the protein CASSFLIGSYNEQFF.

The chain links TRBV19 to TRBJ1-1; D uncertain. Germline assignment: CDR1 LNHDA and CDR2 SQIVND (reference sequence). Trimming removed 3 bases from V and 3 bases from J, with 11 bases in between. This CDR3 contains 14 residues. The CDR3: CASSIGGGDTEAFF. The CDR3 DNA sequence: TGTGCCAGTAGTATCGGCGGTGGGGACACTGAAGCTTTCTTT.

This clonotype was picked up a small number of times. The chain joins TRBV6-1 to TRBJ2-3; TRBD2 matches 13 bases. The V gene's germline CDR1 is MNHNS and CDR2 SASEGT. After removal of 7 bases from V and 6 bases from J, the junction contained 4 bases not matched to a gene. CDR3 size: 14 residues. The CDR3 DNA reads as TGTGCCAGCATGACTAGCGGGAGGCAGGATACGCAGTATTTT. Its translation: CASMTSGRQDTQYF.

This clonotype appeared many times. This rearrangement joins TRBV4-1 to TRBJ1-1; D is perhaps TRBD1 (6 bases). There are 13 residues in the CDR3. Germline V gene data show CDR1 as MGHRA and CDR2 as YSYEKL. V lost 3 bases and J lost 11, with 16 bases in between. The CDR3 here is CASSHEQGLVAFF. In nucleotides, the CDR3 is TGCGCCAGCAGCCATGAACAGGGTTTGGTGGCTTTCTTT.

The J gene is TRBJ1-6, the V gene TRBV20-1; D is possibly TRBD1 (5 bases). The length of the CDR3 is 14 residues. Germline V lookup: CDR1 DFQATT, CDR2 SNEGSKA (reference sequence). V lost 0 bases and J 8 bases, leaving 11 bases between the germline ends. This CDR3 reads CSARDRAEDSPLHF. The CDR3 DNA follows: TGCAGTGCTAGAGACAGGGCAGAGGATTCACCCCTCCACTTT.

This clonotype was recorded many times. V is TRBV10-3 and J is TRBJ2-1, with 10 nucleotides matching TRBD2. Germline trimming cut 4 bases from V and 6 bases from J; bases unmatched to any gene: 6. There are 15 residues in the CDR3. Germline CDR1 is ENHRY and CDR2 is SYGVKD. This chain's CDR3 is CAISGAGGPGNEQFF. The DNA for the CDR3 is TGTGCCATCAGTGGAGCGGGAGGGCCAGGCAATGAGCAGTTCTTC.

Many counts were recorded for this clonotype. V gene TRBV11-2 combines with J gene TRBJ2-1, with TRBD2 as a possible D gene (5 bases). The CDR3 sequence is 15 residues long. V was shortened by 7 bases and J by 6 bases, with 19 bases between the two germline ends. The V gene's germline CDR1 is SGHAT and CDR2 FQNNGV. CDR3 in amino acids: CASTATLAGVNEQFF. The CDR3, as DNA: TGTGCCAGCACCGCGACCCTGGCGGGTGTCAATGAGCAGTTCTTC.

In the case of this clonotype: This could be a read error, since a much larger clone is one nucleotide away. The V and J genes are TRBV20-1 and TRBJ1-2; D unresolved. The CDR3 has 11 residues. Germline V gene sequence: CDR1 DFQATT, CDR2 SNEGSKA (reference sequence). The V end lost 0 bases, the J end lost 4 bases, and 3 bases lay between the germline ends. CDR3 coding DNA: TGCAGTGCTAGAGACGGCTATGGCTACACCTTC. It is translated as CSARDGYGYTF.

In its sample, this clonotype was seen many times. The V call is TRBV2, the J call TRBJ2-7; 8 bases align to TRBD2. The V gene's germline CDR1 is SNHLY and CDR2 FYNNEI. V gave up 6 bases and J gave up 2 bases; unmatched junction bases: 9. This CDR3 region has 15 residues. CDR3 DNA: TGTGCCAGCAGATATGGGAGTAGCGGGACCTACGAGCAGTACTTC. Translated: CASRYGSSGTYEQYF.

This clonotype was counted a few times. This chain connects TRBV9 to TRBJ1-6, with TRBD1 matching 7 bases. V trimming: 0 bases; J trimming: 10 bases; junction bases outside the gene matches: 10. Per germline, CDR1 SGDLS and CDR2 YYNGEE. The CDR3 covers 16 residues. The CDR3 DNA is TGTGCCAGCAGCGTAGCCGAGTTGACAGGGATGTCACCCCTCCACTTT. Amino acid sequence: CASSVAELTGMSPLHF.

In the case of this clonotype: This likely came from a read error, as a far larger clone is one base away. The CDR3 loop reads CASSQGGMSLGNEQFF. In DNA form, the CDR3 reads TGTGCCAGCAGCCAGGGAGGGATGAGCCTTGGCAATGAGCAGTTCTTC. The chain is built from TRBV7-2 and TRBJ2-1, with 7 bases identical to TRBD2. Trimming at V came to 5 bases and at J to 6 bases, leaving 13 bases not matched to a gene. This CDR3 has 16 residues. Germline CDR1 reads SGHTA; CDR2 reads FQGNSA.

The chain carries TRBV15 and TRBJ2-3; 8 bases map to TRBD2. The germline V gene encodes CDR1 LNHNV and CDR2 YYDKDF (reference sequence). The CDR3 length is 15 residues. V was clipped by 5 bases and J by 5 bases; unmatched bases: 9. The CDR3 sequence is CATSSGLDPLDTQYF. The CDR3 region has the DNA TGTGCCACCAGCTCGGGACTAGACCCACTAGATACGCAGTATTTT.

The sample holds a few counts of this clonotype. The chain has TRBV15 and TRBJ1-1; D is uncertain. This CDR3 comprises 16 residues. Germline CDR1 and CDR2: LNHNV and YYDKDF (reference sequence). The V end lost 2 bases, the J end lost 3 bases, and 16 bases lay between the germline ends. CDR3 sequence (DNA): TGTGCCACCAGCAGAAGATACCTACCCGGGGACACTGAAGCTTTCTTT. Protein sequence: CATSRRYLPGDTEAFF. The entire variable domain, with the rest obtained from reference TRBV15 and TRBJ1-1, is as follows: DAMVIQNPRYQVTQFGKPVTLSCSQTLNHNVMYWYQQKSSQAPKLLFHYYDKDFNNEADTPDNFQSRRPNTSFCFLDIRSPGLGDTAMYLCATSRRYLPGDTEAFFGQGTRLTVV.

Worth noting for this clonotype: A much larger clone differs from this one at a single base, so this may be a read error. The chain carries TRBV6-1 and TRBJ1-1; D is unresolved. Trimming stripped 2 bases from V and 11 bases from J, with 3 bases between. Looked up from germline, CDR1 is MNHNS and CDR2 is SASEGT. CDR3 length: 9 residues. CDR3 in DNA: TGTGCCAGCAGTGAATTGGCTTTCTTT. This gives the protein CASSELAFF.